This TCR beta chain is drawn from a study of blood T cell repertoires in COVID-19. Study-wide background: COVID-19 samples, acute and convalescent, were from the United States, Italy and Spain. Sample material is recorded as cDNA or gDNA derived from T cells, B-cell-depleted T cells, or PBMCs.

Germline lookup yields CDR1 PRHDT and CDR2 FYEKMQ (reference sequence). The CDR3 has 17 residues. The trim removed 2 bases at V and 5 bases at J, leaving 13 bases unmatched. As processed by the authors: Estimation of nucleated cell counts was performed using reference gene primer amplification. Sequencing used immunoSEQ multiplex PCR; TCRdb keeps in-frame clones, though not all of them. Clone size and the V and J calls come from that table; the DNA yielded D and trimming. The table includes 210,000 or so clones, approximately 90% detected once. Source material: peripheral blood. This chain links TRBV13 with TRBJ2-5; 8 positions match TRBD2. This TCR derives from a woman aged 18-29 years who had recovered from COVID-19. The CDR3 DNA sequence: TGTGCCAGCAGCTTAAGGGTAGCGGGATCCCTCACGGAGACCCAGTACTTC. This encodes CASSLRVAGSLTETQYF.